The 8 T cell receptor beta chains below all came from one sample that was sequenced in a study of T cells in Graves' hyperthyroidism and ophthalmopathy. Amplification of TCR beta CDR3 regions was performed using RNA transcripts as template. HTBI primers drove first-round RT-PCR of the TCR CDR3. TCRdb reprocessed the multiplex PCR reads with MiXCR, giving one entry per CDR3 protein. The table lists about 300,000 distinct CDR3 sequences, roughly 19% of them singletons. The specimen was blood. The receptors here all came from a man aged 50 or older with Graves' ophthalmopathy.

On this clonotype: A much larger clone sits a single nucleotide away, making a read error possible. J is TRBJ2-5 and V is TRBV28; D is unclear. The CDR3 consists of 12 residues. V was trimmed by 10 bases and J by 5 bases, leaving 14 bases between them. Germline CDR1 and CDR2: MDHEN and SYDVKM. The CDR3 DNA follows: TGTGCCACCGCGACTCAAACCGAGACCCAGTACTTC. It specifies CATATQTETQYF.

The DNA of the CDR3 is TGTGCCAGCAGCTTGGGCAGCGCCACTGAAGCTTTCTTT. This codes for CASSLGSATEAFF. The V gene is TRBV7-3, the J gene TRBJ1-1; D gene uncertain. Germline V gene sequence: CDR1 SGHTA, CDR2 FQGTGA. Trimming stripped 3 bases from V and 4 bases from J, with 9 bases between. This CDR3 contains 13 residues. The whole variable domain, remainder taken from reference TRBV7-3 and TRBJ1-1, is GAGVSQTPSNKVTEKGKYVELRCDPISGHTALYWYRQSLGQGPEFLIYFQGTGAADDSGLPNDRFFAVRPEGSVSTLKIQRTERGDSAVYLCASSLGSATEAFFGQGTRLTVV.

This clonotype was picked up many times. The V call is TRBV30, the J call TRBJ2-1, with D possibly matching TRBD2 (6 bases). The CDR3 consists of 11 residues. The germline CDR1 and CDR2 sequences are GTSNPN and SVGIG (reference sequence). V was shortened by 5 bases and J by 10 bases, with 12 bases between the two germline ends. The CDR3 spells CAWGVGREQFF. In DNA form, the CDR3 reads TGTGCCTGGGGAGTAGGGAGGGAGCAGTTCTTC.

There are many counts of this clonotype. The V and J genes are TRBV2 and TRBJ2-5; 7 bases line up with TRBD2. The trim removed 3 bases at V and 5 bases at J, leaving 3 bases unmatched. The V gene's germline CDR1 is SNHLY and CDR2 FYNNEI. CDR3 length: 13 amino acids. The CDR3 loop is CASSEFGRETQYF. The CDR3 DNA follows: TGTGCCAGCAGTGAGTTCGGGAGGGAGACCCAGTACTTC.

This clonotype was picked up a small number of times. The CDR3 is CASSVGTSGRKEQFF. In DNA form, the CDR3 reads TGTGCCAGCAGCGTAGGTACTAGCGGGAGAAAGGAGCAGTTCTTC. V usage is TRBV9 and J usage is TRBJ2-1; 11 nucleotides agree with TRBD2. Per the germline V gene, CDR1 is SGDLS and CDR2 is YYNGEE. V lost 0 bases and J lost 10; bases outside the gene matches: 6. This CDR3 is built from 15 residues.

At least ten counts were recorded for this clonotype. The V call is TRBV6-2 or TRBV6-3, the J call TRBJ2-5; TRBD2 matches 10 bases. Trimming at V came to 6 bases and at J to 7 bases, leaving 8 bases not matched to a gene. From germline, CDR1 is MNHEY and CDR2 SVGEGT. The CDR3 contains 14 residues. CDR3 sequence (DNA): TGTGCCAGCAGAACCGGGACTAGCGACAGGACCCAGTACTTC. It is translated as CASRTGTSDRTQYF.

This clonotype was seen many times. This rearrangement joins TRBV28 to TRBJ1-5; D perhaps matches TRBD1 (6 bases). The V gene lost 7 bases and the J gene lost 2 bases, with 15 bases spanning the gap. The germline V gene encodes CDR1 MDHEN and CDR2 SYDVKM. The CDR3 has 15 amino acids. The CDR3 is CASISGGLGNQPQHF. The CDR3 bases are TGTGCCAGCATCTCGGGGGGGCTGGGCAATCAGCCCCAGCATTTT.

J is TRBJ2-7 and V is TRBV6-2 or TRBV6-3; 9 bases are a match to TRBD2. CDR1 is MNHEY, CDR2 SVGEGT, per germline. V lost 6 bases, J lost 6 bases, and 9 bases stayed unmatched. This CDR3 comprises 14 residues. The DNA for the CDR3 is TGTGCCAGCAGCCAGACAGCGGGAGGCGGCGAGCAGTACTTC. Translating it yields CASSQTAGGGEQYF.